This is a list of T cell receptor beta chains from one sample in a study of T cell responses to AZD1222 COVID-19 vaccine. Some clones are missing from TCRdb's copy, which holds only in-frame ones; the method was immunoSEQ multiplex PCR. The sample lists roughly 180,000 clones, approximately 89% occurring once. Sequencing used peripheral blood, obtained 28 days after the second AZD1222 dose. All receptors derive from an adult who received the AZD1222 COVID-19 vaccine. The CDR3 runs from the conserved cysteine through the conserved F or W. D genes are given only for firm matches. Part of the rows lack a size; the others show once, few, many or a class for expanded clones.

. | TRBJ1-2 | . | TRBV6-5 | TGTGCCAGCAGTTACGGCGGGACATCTAACTATGGCTACACCTTC | CASSYGGTSNYGYTF
. | TRBJ1-2 | once | TRBV5-6 | TGTGCCAGCAGCTTCGGGGGAAACTATGGCTACACCTTC | CASSFGGNYGYTF
TRBD1 | TRBJ2-3 | . | TRBV6-6 | TGTGCCAGCAGTACTGGACAGGGGATCACAGATACGCAGTATTTT | CASSTGQGITDTQYF
. | TRBJ1-5 | . | TRBV4-1 | TGCGCCAGCAGCCAAGAGGAGGGAAACAATCAGCCCCAGCATTTT | CASSQEEGNNQPQHF
TRBD2 | TRBJ2-7 | . | TRBV7-8 | TGTGCCAGCAGCTTATCCCCACGGACTAGCGGGGATCACTCCTACGAGCAGTACTTC | CASSLSPRTSGDHSYEQYF
. | TRBJ1-1 | . | TRBV6-1 | TGTGCCAGCAGTGAAATCCGGTCTGGCGACACTGAAGCTTTCTTT | CASSEIRSGDTEAFF
. | TRBJ2-7 | . | TRBV21-1 | TGTGCCAGCAGCTCATGGATGCGCTCCTACGAGCAGTACTTC | CASSSWMRSYEQYF
TRBD2 | TRBJ2-1 | . | TRBV9 | TGTGCCAGCAGCCCTGGGTACGGGGGGGGGCCCTACAATGAGCAGTTCTTC | CASSPGYGGGPYNEQFF
. | TRBJ1-6 | . | TRBV7-2 | TGTGCCAGCACCTACGGCGGGGATAATTCACCCCTCCACTTT | CASTYGGDNSPLHF
. | TRBJ1-1 | . | TRBV30 | TGTGCCTGGAGTGGAAAAGGGGATATGAACACTGAAGCTTTCTTT | CAWSGKGDMNTEAFF